This T cell receptor (beta chain) stems from a study of regulatory T cells in long-lasting Graves disease. About the study: Antithyroid drug exposure in newly diagnosed Graves' patients had lasted under 3 months. The study, taken as a whole, reports: Patients whose Graves' disease persisted exhibited lower TCR diversity than those newly diagnosed. Limited samples may have lowered accuracy.

CDR3 regions were amplified by Arm-PCR using iRepertoire HTBI primers to build TCR beta libraries. TCRdb reprocessed the multiplex PCR reads with MiXCR, giving one entry per CDR3 protein. The sample contains approximately 490,000 distinct CDR3 sequences, under 20% of which appear only once. Deletions cut 4 bases from V and 3 bases from J, with 7 bases between. CDR1 and CDR2 from the germline V gene are PRHDT and FYEKMQ (reference sequence). This CDR3 has 12 amino acids. Regarding time point: newly diagnosed GD, antithyroid drugs for less than 3 months. PBMC RNA served as the TCR library source. In this sample, this clonotype turned up many times. Antigen specificity is unknown. Another study also made use of these data, one on T cells in Graves' hyperthyroidism and ophthalmopathy. That paper adds: TCR CDR3 underwent first-round RT-PCR with the HTBI primer set.

The sequences come from peripheral blood mononuclear cells (PBMCs), collected at new diagnosis, from a patient treated with antithyroid drugs. This chain uses TRBV13 with TRBJ2-7; D not resolved. This sequence was found in a middle-aged man with Graves disease. CDR3 sequence reads: CASSSLRYEQYF. The CDR3 bases are TGTGCCAGCAGCTCATTACGCTACGAGCAGTACTTC.